The TCR beta chain under discussion was sequenced for a study of blood T cell repertoires in COVID-19. This clone was counted a single time. Assay: immunoSEQ multiplex PCR; the TCRdb copy retains only in-frame clones and omits some. The data hold around 300,000 clones, with around 86% observed a single time. The CDR3 covers 14 residues. Trimming cost V 2 bases and J 7 bases; bases outside gene matches: 6. Germline assignment: CDR1 KGHDR and CDR2 SFDVKD. The V gene is TRBV24-1, the J gene TRBJ2-7, with 8 bases matching TRBD1. The specimen sequenced was peripheral blood. The source is a woman in her 30s with active or convalescent COVID-19. This CDR3 is CATSDSDRAKEQYF. CDR3 in DNA: TGTGCCACCAGTGATTCGGACAGGGCCAAGGAGCAGTACTTC.